This TCR beta chain emerged from a study of OX40 agonist ivuxolimab in advanced cancers. Broadly, across the study: Ivuxolimab was a fully human IgG2 agonistic monoclonal antibody targeting the costimulatory receptor OX40 (CD134). The purpose of peripheral TCRbeta sequencing was to test whether ivuxolimab changed TCR sequence diversity and led to clonal T-cell expansion. Of the roughly 52 dose-escalation patients, hepatocellular carcinoma was present in some 19, melanoma in around 15, renal cell carcinoma in 9 and head and neck cancer in 9. Prior anti-PD-1, anti-PD-L1 or anti-CTLA-4 therapy was permitted, and approximately 39% of dose-escalation patients had received checkpoint inhibitors. Intravenous ivuxolimab was administered to patients every 2 weeks at six dose levels: 0.01, 0.1, 0.3, 1.5, 3 and 10 mg/kg. The paper describes the monotherapy dose-escalation part (N of about 55 patients) of the phase I trial of ivuxolimab. Three dose-escalation patients achieved partial responses, one with hepatocellular carcinoma and two with cutaneous melanoma. In the dose-escalation cohort, 70% to 85% of patients were male, and the mean age was around 60 years, with a range of roughly 23 to 85.

Worth noting for this clone: The antigen it binds to is not known. Within one base of it there is no much larger clone, and no base qualities were kept.

For sequencing of the TCRbeta CDR3 region, genomic DNA was extracted from the sorted cells. The immunoSEQ Assay was used to sequence the TCRbeta CDR3 regions. TCRdb obtained this table from immuneACCESS and retained in-frame rearrangements with V and J assigned. These tables miss some clones; where compared with another copy, unresolved V genes account for less than half of the shortfall, and the remainder is unexplained. In this sample the table shows about 70,000 clones, 65% to 85% of which occur a single time. The ten largest clones capture 5% of the sample. The trial excluded patients who had a history of autoimmune disease or were on systemic immunosuppression. Peripheral blood for TCR sequencing was collected from all dose cohorts at baseline, on cycle 4 day 1, and on cycle 7 day 1. Samples were obtained from an open-label, multicenter, first-in-human phase I dose-escalation trial of ivuxolimab. Adults with locally advanced or metastatic head and neck squamous cell, hepatocellular, melanoma or renal cell carcinoma were enrolled in the trial. Before TCR sequencing, CD4+ T cells and CD8+ T cells were sorted from peripheral blood as separate populations.

There are 14 amino acids in the CDR3, from cysteine to phenylalanine inclusive. Only the CDR3 DNA is retained, 42 bases long and in frame from the first base. V is pruned by 1 base and J by 3 bases, leaving 1 base of the junction without a gene match. CDR1 and CDR2 are read off the germline V gene (reference sequence) as LNHDA and SQIVND. Beyond this particular receptor, the publication reports: Partial responders in the 0.1-3.0 mg/kg groups had among the lowest normalized peripheral clonal expansion, especially among CD8+ T cells. After ivuxolimab, expanded clones were on average more numerous among CD8+ T cells than among CD4+ T cells. The antigen specificity of the clonally expanded peripheral T cells was not determined. Low levels of normalized T-cell clonal expansion were also seen in some patients who did not respond. At doses from 0.1 to 3.0 mg/kg, clonal expansion was seen in both CD4+ and CD8+ blood T cells between baseline and week 6.

The source was CD4+ or CD8+ T cells sorted from blood, collected in a trial of the OX40 agonist ivuxolimab. The source of this sequence is an adult with an advanced solid tumor such as melanoma, head and neck, liver or kidney cancer. Here the chain combines TRBV19 and TRBJ2-5, with 8 middle bases fitting TRBD2. CDR3 loop: CASSIAGGKETQYF. In nucleotides, the sequence is TGTGCCAGTAGTATAGCGGGAGGGAAAGAGACCCAGTACTTC.